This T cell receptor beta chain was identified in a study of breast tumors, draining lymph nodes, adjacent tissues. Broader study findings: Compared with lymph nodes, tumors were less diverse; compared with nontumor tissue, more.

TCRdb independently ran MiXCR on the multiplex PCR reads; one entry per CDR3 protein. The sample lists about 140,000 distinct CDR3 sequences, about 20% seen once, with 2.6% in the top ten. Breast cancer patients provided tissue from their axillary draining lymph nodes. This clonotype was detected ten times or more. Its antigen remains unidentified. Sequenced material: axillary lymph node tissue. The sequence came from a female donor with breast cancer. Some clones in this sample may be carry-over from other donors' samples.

For the CDR3, the DNA is TGCAGTGCTTCGACTAGCGGCCAAGAGACCCAGTACTTC. This codes for CSASTSGQETQYF. The chain joins TRBV20-1 to TRBJ2-5, with 9 bases that match TRBD2. CDR1 is DFQATT and CDR2 is SNEGSKA in the germline V gene (reference sequence). This CDR3 is 13 amino acids long. J gave up 1 base and V 5 bases, and 2 bases lay outside the gene matches.